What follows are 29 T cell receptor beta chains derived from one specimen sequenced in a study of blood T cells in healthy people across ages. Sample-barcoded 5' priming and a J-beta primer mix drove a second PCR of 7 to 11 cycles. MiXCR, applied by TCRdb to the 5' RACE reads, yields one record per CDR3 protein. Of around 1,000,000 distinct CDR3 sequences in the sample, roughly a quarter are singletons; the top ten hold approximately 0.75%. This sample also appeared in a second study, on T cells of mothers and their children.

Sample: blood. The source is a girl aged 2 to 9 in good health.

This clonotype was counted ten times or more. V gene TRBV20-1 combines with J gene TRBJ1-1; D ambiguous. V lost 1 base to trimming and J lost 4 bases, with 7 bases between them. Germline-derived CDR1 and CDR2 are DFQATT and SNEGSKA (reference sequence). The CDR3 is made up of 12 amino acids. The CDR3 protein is CSARGESTEAFF. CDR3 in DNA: TGCAGTGCTAGAGGGGAAAGCACTGAAGCTTTCTTT.

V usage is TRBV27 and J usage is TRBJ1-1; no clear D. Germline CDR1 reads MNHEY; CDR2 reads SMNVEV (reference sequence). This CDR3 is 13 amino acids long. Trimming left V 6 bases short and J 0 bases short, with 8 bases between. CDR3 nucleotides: TGTGCCAGCAGGACCTTTATGAACACTGAAGCTTTCTTT. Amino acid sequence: CASRTFMNTEAFF.

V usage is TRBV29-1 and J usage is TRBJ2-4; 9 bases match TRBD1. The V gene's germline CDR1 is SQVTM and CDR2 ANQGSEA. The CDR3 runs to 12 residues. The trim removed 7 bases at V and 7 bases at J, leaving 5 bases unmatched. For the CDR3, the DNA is TGCAGCGCTAAAGGACAGGGGAACATTCAGTACTTC. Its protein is CSAKGQGNIQYF. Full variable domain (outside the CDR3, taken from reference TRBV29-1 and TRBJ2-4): SAVISQKPSRDICQRGTSLTIQCQVDSQVTMMFWYRQQPGQSLTLIATANQGSEATYESGFVIDKFPISRPNLTFSTLTVSNMSPEDSSIYLCSAKGQGNIQYFGAGTRLSVL.

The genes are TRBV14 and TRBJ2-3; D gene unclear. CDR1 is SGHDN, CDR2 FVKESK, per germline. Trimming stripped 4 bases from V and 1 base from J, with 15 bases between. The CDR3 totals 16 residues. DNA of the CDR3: TGTGCCAGCAGCCGACGTCAGTTTTGGGGCACAGATACGCAGTATTTT. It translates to CASSRRQFWGTDTQYF.

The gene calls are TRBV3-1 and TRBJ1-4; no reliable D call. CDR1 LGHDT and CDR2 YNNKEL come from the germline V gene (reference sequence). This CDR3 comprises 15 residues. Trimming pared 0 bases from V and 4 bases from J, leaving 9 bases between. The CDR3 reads CASSQEGIGNEKLFF. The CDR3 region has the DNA TGTGCCAGCAGCCAAGAGGGGATCGGTAATGAAAAACTGTTTTTT. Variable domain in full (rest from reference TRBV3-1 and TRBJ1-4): DTAVSQTPKYLVTQMGNDKSIKCEQNLGHDTMYWYKQDSKKFLKIMFSYNNKELIINETVPNRFSPKSPDKAHLNLHINSLELGDSAVYFCASSQEGIGNEKLFFGSGTQLSVL.

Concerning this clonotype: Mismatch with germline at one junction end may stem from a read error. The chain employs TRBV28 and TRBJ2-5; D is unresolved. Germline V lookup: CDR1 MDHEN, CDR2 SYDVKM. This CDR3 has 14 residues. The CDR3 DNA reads TGTGCCAGCAGTTTTATTCCGGGTGAGGAGACCCAGTGCTTC. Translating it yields CASSFIPGEETQCF.

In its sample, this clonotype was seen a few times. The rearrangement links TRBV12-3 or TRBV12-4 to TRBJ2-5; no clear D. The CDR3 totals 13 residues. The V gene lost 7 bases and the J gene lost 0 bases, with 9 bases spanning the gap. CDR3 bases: TGTGCCAGCACCACAATGTACCAAGAGACCCAGTACTTC. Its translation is CASTTMYQETQYF.

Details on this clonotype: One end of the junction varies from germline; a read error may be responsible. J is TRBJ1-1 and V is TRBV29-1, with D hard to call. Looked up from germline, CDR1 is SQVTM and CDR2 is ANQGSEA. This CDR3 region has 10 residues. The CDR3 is CSVGEGGALF. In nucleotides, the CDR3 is TGCAGCGTTGGGGAGGGAGGAGCTCTCTTT.

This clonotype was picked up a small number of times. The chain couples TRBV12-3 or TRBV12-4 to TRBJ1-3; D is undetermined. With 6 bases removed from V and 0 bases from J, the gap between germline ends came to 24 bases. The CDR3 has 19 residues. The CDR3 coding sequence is TGTGCCAGCAGCCCTATAGGAGGTAGGGAAGAACTCTCTGGAAACACCATATATTTT. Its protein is CASSPIGGREELSGNTIYF.

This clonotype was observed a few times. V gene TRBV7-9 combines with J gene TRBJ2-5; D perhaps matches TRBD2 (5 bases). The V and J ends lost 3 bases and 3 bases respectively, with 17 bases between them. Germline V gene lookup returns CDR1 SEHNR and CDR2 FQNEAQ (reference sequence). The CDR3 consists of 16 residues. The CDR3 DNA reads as TGTGCCAGCAGCTTTGGAGGCGCGAAGGGTGAAGAGACCCAGTACTTC. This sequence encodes CASSFGGAKGEETQYF.

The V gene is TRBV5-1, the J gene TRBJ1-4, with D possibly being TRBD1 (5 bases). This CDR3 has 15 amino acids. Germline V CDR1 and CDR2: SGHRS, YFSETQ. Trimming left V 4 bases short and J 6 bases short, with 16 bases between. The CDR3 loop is CASSVRAASDEKLFF. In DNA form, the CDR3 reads TGCGCCAGCAGCGTCAGGGCGGCGTCGGATGAAAAACTGTTTTTT.

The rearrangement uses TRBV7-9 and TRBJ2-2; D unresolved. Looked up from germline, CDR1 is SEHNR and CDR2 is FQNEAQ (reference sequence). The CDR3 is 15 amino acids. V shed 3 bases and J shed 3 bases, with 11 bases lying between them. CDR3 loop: CASSFVAWDTGELFF. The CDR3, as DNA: TGTGCCAGCAGCTTTGTAGCTTGGGACACCGGGGAGCTGTTTTTT.

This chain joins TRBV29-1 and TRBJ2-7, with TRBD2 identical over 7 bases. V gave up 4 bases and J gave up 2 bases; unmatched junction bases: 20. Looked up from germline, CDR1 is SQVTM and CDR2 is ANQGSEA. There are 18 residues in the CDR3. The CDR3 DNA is TGCAGCGTTGGTGGCCTTGGAGGAAGCGGGACTACCACCTACGAGCAGTACTTC. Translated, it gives CSVGGLGGSGTTTYEQYF.

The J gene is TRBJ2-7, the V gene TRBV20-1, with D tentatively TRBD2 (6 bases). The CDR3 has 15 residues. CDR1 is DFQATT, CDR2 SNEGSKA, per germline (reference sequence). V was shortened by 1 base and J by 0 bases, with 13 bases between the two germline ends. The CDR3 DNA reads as TGCAGTGCTAGAGGATGGGACTCACACTCCTACGAGCAGTACTTC. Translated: CSARGWDSHSYEQYF.

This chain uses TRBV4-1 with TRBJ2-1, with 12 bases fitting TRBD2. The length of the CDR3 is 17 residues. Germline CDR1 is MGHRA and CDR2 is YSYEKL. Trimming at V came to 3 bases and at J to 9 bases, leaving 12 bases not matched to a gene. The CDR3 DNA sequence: TGCGCCAGCAGCCAGGCACTTCGGACTAGCGGGGCCTTTGAGCAGTTCTTC. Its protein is CASSQALRTSGAFEQFF.

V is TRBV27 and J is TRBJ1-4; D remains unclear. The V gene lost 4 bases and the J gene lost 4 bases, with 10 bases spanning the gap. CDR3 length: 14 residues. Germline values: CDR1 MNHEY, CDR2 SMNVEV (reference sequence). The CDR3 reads CASSSSYYNEKLFF. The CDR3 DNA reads TGTGCCAGCAGTTCCAGTTATTATAATGAAAAACTGTTTTTT.

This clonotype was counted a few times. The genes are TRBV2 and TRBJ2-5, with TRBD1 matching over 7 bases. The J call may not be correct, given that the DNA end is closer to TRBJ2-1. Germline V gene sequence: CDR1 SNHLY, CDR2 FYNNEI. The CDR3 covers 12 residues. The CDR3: CASRTGRNEQFF. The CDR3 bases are TGTGCCAGCAGGACAGGGCGGAATGAGCAGTTCTTC.

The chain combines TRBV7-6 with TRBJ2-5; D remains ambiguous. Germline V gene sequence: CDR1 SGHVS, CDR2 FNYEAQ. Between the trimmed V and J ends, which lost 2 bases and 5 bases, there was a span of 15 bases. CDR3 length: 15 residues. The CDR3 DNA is TGTGCCAGCAGCTTATCCCCGCTGAGGACCGAGACCCAGTACTTC. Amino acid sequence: CASSLSPLRTETQYF.

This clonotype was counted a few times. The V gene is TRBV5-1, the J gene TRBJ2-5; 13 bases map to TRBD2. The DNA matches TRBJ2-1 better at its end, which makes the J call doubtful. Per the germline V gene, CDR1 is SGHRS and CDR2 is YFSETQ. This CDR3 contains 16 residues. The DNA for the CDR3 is TGCGCCAGCAGCATCAGACTAGCGGGAGGCGTACGCGAGCAGTTCTTC. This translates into CASSIRLAGGVREQFF.

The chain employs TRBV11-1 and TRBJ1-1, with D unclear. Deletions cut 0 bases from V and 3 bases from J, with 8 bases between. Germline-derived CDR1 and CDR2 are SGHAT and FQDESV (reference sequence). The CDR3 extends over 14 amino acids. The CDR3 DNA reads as TGTGCCAGCAGCTTAGCCTGGGGTTACACTGAAGCTTTCTTT. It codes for CASSLAWGYTEAFF.

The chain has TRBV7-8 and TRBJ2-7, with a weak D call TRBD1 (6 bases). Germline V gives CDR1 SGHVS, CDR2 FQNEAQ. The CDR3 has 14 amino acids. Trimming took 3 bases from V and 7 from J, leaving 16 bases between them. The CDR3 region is CASSFLAGDGEQYF. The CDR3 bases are TGTGCCAGCAGCTTTTTGGCAGGGGATGGGGAGCAGTACTTC.

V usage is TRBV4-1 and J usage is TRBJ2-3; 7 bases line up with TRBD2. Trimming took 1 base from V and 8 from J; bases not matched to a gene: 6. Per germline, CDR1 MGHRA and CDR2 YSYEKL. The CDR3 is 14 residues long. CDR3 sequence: CASSQASSGGTQYF. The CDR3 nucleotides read TGCGCCAGCAGCCAAGCTTCTAGCGGAGGTACGCAGTATTTT.

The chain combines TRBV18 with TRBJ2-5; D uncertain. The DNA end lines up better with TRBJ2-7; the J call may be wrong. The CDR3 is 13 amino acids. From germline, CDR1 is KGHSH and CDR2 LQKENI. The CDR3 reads CASSPEYTHEQYF. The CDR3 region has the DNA TGTGCCAGCTCACCAGAATACACCCACGAGCAGTACTTC.

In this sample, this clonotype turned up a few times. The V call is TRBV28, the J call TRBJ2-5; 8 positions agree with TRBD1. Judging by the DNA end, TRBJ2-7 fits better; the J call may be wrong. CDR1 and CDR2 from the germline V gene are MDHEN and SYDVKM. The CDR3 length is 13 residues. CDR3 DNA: TGTGCCAGCGCCCGCGGGACAGGATACGAGCAGTACTTC. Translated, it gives CASARGTGYEQYF.

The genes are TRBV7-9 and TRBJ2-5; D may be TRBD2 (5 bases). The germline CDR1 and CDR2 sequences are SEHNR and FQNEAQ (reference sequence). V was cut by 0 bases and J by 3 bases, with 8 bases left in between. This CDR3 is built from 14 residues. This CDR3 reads CASSLADGKETQYF. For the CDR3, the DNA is TGTGCCAGCAGCTTAGCAGACGGGAAAGAGACCCAGTACTTC.

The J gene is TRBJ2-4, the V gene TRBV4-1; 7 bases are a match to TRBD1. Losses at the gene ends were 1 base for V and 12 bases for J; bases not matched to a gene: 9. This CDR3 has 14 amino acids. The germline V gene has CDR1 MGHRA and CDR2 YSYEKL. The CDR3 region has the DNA TGCGCCAGCAGCCAAGCTGACAGGGATTCTAGTCAGTACTTC. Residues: CASSQADRDSSQYF.

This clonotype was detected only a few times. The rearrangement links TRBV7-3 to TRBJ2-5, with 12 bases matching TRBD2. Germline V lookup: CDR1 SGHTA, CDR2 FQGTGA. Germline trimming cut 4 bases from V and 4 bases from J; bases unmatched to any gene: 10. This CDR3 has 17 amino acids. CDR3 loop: CASSSGLAGILGETQYF. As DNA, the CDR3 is TGTGCCAGCAGCTCAGGACTAGCGGGGATACTGGGAGAGACCCAGTACTTC.

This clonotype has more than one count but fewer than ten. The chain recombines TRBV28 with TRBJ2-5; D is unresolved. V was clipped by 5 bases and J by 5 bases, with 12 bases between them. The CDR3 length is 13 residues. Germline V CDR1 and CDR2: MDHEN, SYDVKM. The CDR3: CASSPIEEETQYF. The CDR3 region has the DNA TGTGCCAGCAGTCCCATCGAAGAGGAGACCCAGTACTTC.

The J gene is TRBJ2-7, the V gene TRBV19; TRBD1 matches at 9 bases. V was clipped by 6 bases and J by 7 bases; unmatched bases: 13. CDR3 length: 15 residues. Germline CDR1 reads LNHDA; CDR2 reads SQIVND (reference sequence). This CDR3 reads CASSPGQGKNGEQYF. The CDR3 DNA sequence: TGTGCCAGTAGCCCAGGACAGGGGAAGAATGGAGAGCAGTACTTC.